The clone carrying this TCR beta chain was observed a handful of times. Its antigen is unknown. The sample originates from a study of T cells in Graves' hyperthyroidism and ophthalmopathy. Researchers defined stable Graves' hyperthyroidism as no ophthalmopathy progression within 18 months. Clinical symptoms, serum thyroxine, TRAb, thyroid ultrasound and orbital computed tomography established diagnosis. Germline V gene sequence: CDR1 LGHNA, CDR2 YNFKEQ. V gave up 1 base and J gave up 8 bases, with 14 bases separating them. The CDR3 consists of 15 residues. Study outcomes and limitations: Using 13 V-J features, a model discriminated ophthalmopathy from stable hyperthyroidism.

Amplification of TCR beta CDR3 regions was performed using RNA transcripts as template. A first-round RT-PCR of the TCR CDR3 used the HTBI primer set. TCRdb ran MiXCR on the multiplex PCR reads and lists one entry per CDR3 protein. The sample contains hundreds of thousands of distinct CDR3 sequences, approximately 20% of which appear only once. Sequencing used blood. This TCR was recovered from a man aged 40-50 years with Graves' hyperthyroidism. The chain is built from TRBV4-2 and TRBJ1-4; a possible D gene is TRBD1 (5 bases). The chain's CDR3 is CASSQAAGGDEKLFF. CDR3 coding DNA: TGTGCCAGCAGCCAAGCGGCCGGGGGTGACGAAAAACTGTTTTTT.